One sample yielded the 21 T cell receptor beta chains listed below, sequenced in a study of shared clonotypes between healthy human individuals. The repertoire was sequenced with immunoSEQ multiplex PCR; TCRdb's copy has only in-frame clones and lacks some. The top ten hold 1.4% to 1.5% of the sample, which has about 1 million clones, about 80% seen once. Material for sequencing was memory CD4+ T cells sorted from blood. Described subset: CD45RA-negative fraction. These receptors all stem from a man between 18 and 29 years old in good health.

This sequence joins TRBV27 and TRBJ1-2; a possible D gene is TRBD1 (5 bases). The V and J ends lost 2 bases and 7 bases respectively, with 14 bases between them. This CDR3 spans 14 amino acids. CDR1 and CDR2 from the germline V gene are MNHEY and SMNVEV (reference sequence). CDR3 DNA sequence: TGTGCCAGCAGTTTACGGGGCCAACGTCGTGGCTACACCTTC. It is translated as CASSLRGQRRGYTF.

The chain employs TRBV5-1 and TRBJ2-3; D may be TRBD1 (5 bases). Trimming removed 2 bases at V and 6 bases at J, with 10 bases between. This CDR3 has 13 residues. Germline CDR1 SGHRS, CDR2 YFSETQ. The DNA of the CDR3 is TGCGCCAGCAGCTTAAGCAGGGCTGATACGCAGTATTTT. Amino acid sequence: CASSLSRADTQYF.

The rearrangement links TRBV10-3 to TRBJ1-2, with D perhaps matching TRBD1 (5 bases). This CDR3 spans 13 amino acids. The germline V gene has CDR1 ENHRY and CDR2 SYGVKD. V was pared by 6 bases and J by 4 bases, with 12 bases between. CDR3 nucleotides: TGTGCCATCAGCACGGACGGGGGCTATGGCTACACCTTC. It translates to CAISTDGGYGYTF.

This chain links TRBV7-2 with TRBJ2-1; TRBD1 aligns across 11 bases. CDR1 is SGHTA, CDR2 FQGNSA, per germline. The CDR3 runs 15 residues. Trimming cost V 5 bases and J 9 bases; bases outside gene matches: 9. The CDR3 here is CASSRSGQGGGEQFF. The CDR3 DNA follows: TGTGCCAGCAGCCGATCGGGACAGGGGGGCGGTGAGCAGTTCTTC.

The CDR3 sequence is CASSQTGGGQQPQHF. The CDR3 DNA sequence: TGCGCCAGCAGCCAGACAGGGGGCGGTCAACAGCCCCAGCATTTT. J is TRBJ1-5 and V is TRBV5-1, with 10 nucleotides matching TRBD1. The CDR3 spans 15 residues. The V segment lost 4 bases and the J segment 7 bases; nucleotides outside the gene matches: 8. Germline V gives CDR1 SGHRS, CDR2 YFSETQ.

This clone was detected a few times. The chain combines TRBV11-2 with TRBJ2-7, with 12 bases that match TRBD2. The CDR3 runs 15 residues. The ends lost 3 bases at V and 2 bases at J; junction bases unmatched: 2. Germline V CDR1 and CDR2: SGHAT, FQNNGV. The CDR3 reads CASSFLAGGTYEQYF. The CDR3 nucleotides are TGTGCCAGCAGCTTCCTAGCGGGAGGGACCTACGAGCAGTACTTC.

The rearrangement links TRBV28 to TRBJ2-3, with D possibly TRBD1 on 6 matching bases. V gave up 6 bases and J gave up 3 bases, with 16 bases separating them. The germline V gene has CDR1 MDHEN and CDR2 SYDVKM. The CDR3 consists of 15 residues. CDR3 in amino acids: CASSRPRGITDTQYF. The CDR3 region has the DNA TGTGCCAGCAGCCGCCCCAGGGGTATAACAGATACGCAGTATTTT.

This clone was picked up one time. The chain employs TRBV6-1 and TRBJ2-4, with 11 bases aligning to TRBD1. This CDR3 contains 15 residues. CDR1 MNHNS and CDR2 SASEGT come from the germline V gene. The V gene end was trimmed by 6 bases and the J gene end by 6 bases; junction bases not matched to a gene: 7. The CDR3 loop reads CASRTDRGHINIQYF. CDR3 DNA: TGTGCCAGCAGGACGGACAGGGGGCACATAAACATTCAGTACTTC.

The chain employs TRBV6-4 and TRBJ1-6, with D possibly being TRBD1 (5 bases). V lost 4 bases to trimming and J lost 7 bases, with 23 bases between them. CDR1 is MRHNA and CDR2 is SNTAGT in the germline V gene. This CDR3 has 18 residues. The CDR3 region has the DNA TGTGCCAGCAGTGCTCCGGCAGGTGGGGAACGGGGGAATTCACCCCTCCACTTT. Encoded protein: CASSAPAGGERGNSPLHF.

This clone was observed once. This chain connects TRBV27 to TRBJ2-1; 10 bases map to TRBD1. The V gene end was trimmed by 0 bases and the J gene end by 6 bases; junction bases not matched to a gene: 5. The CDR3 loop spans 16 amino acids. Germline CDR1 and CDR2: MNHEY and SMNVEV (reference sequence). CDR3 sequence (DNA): TGTGCCAGCAGTTTATCCGGGACAGGGGCCTTCAATGAGCAGTTCTTC. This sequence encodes CASSLSGTGAFNEQFF.

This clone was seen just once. CDR3 in amino acids: CASSLQGGYNEQFF. CDR3 DNA: TGTGCCAGCAGCTTACAGGGCGGGTACAATGAGCAGTTCTTC. The chain uses TRBV5-8 and TRBJ2-1, with D perhaps matching TRBD1 (6 bases). CDR1 and CDR2 from the germline V gene are SGHTS and YDEGEE. The CDR3 has 14 residues. With 2 bases removed from V and 4 bases from J, the gap between germline ends came to 10 bases.

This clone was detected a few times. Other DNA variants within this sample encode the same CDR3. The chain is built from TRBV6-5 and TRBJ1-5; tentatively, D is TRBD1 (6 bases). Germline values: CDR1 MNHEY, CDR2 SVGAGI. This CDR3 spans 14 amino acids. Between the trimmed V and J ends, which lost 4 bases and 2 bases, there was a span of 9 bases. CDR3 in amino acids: CASSSGAGNQPQHF. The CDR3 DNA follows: TGTGCCAGCAGTTCAGGGGCGGGCAATCAGCCCCAGCATTTT.

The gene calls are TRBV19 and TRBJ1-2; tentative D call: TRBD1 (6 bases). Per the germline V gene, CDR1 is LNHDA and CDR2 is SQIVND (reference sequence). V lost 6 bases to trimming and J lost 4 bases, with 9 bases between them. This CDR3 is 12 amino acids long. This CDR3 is CASRDRTYGYTF. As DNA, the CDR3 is TGTGCCAGTAGAGACAGGACCTATGGCTACACCTTC. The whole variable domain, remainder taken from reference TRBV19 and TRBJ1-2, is DGGITQSPKYLFRKEGQNVTLSCEQNLNHDAMYWYRQDPGQGLRLIYYSQIVNDFQKGDIAEGYSVSREKKESFPLTVTSAQKNPTAFYLCASRDRTYGYTFGSGTRLTVV.

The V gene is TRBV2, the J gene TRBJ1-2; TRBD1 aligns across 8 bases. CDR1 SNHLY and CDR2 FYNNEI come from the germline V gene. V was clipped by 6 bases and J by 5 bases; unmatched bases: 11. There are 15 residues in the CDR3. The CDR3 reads CASRESGTGSYGYTF. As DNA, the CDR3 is TGTGCCAGCAGAGAGTCCGGGACAGGATCATATGGCTACACCTTC.

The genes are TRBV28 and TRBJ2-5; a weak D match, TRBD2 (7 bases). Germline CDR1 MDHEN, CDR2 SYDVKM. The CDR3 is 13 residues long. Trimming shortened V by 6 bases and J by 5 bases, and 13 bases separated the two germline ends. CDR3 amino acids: CASRKGGVETQYF. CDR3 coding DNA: TGTGCCAGCAGAAAAGGGGGGGTTGAGACCCAGTACTTC.

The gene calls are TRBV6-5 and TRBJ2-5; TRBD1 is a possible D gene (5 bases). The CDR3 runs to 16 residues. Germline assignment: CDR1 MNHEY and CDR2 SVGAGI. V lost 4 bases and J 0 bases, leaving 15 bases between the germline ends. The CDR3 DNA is TGTGCCAGCAGTTTTTCCCCCGCAGGGTACCAAGAGACCCAGTACTTC. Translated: CASSFSPAGYQETQYF.

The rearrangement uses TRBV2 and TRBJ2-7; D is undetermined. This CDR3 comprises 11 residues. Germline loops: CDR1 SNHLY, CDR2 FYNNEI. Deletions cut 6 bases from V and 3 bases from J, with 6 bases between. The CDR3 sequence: CASSGGYEQYF. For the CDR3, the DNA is TGTGCCAGCAGCGGCGGCTACGAGCAGTACTTC.

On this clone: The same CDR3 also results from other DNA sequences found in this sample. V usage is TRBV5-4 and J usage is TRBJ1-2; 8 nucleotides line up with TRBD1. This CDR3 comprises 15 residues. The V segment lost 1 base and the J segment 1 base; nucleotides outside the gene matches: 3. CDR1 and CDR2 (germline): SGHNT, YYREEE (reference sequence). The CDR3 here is CASSLQGAINYGYTF. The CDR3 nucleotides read TGTGCCAGCAGCTTGCAGGGGGCGATTAACTATGGCTACACCTTC.

The CDR3 DNA reads TGTGCCAGTAAAGAGCTACAGGGCTTCGGCAATCAGCCCCAGCATTTT. Translation: CASKELQGFGNQPQHF. The chain uses TRBV19 and TRBJ1-5; possible D gene TRBD1, 6 bases. Germline V gives CDR1 LNHDA, CDR2 SQIVND (reference sequence). This CDR3 region has 16 residues. The V and J ends lost 7 bases and 2 bases respectively, with 18 bases between them.

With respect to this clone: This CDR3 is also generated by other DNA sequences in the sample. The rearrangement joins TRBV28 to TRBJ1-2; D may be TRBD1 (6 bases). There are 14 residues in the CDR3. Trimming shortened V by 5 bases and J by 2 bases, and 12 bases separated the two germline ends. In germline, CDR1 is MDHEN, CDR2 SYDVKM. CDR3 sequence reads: CASSPPTGNYGYTF. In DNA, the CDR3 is TGTGCCAGCAGTCCTCCGACAGGCAACTATGGCTACACCTTC.

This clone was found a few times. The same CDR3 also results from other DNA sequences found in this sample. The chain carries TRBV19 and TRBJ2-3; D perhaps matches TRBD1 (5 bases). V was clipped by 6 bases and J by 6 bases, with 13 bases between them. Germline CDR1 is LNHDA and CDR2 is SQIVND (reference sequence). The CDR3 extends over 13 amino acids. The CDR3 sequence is CASSPGPGDTQYF. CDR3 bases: TGTGCCAGTAGCCCCGGCCCAGGGGATACGCAGTATTTT.